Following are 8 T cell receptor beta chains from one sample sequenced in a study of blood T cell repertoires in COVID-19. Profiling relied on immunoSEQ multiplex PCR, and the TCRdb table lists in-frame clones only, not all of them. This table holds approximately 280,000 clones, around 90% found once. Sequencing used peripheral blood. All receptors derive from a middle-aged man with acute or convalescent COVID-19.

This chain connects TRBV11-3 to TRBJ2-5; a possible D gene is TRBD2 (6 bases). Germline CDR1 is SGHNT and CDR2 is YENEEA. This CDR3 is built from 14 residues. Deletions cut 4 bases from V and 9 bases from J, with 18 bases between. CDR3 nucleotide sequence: TGTGCCAGCAGCTCCACTAGCCGGGGCGGGGCCCAGTACTTC. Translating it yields CASSSTSRGGAQYF.

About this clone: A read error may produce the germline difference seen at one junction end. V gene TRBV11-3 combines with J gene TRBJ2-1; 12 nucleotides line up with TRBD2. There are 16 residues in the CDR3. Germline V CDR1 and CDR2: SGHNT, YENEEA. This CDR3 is CASSLGLAGPYNEQFF. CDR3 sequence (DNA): TGTGCCAGCAGTTTAGGACTAGCGGGGCCCTACAATGAGCAGTTCTTC.

The CDR3, as DNA: TGTGCCAGCAGCGTTTCACAGGGGGCCCCAGAGACCCAGTACTTC. Translation: CASSVSQGAPETQYF. The genes are TRBV9 and TRBJ2-5; TRBD1 matches 9 bases. The ends lost 2 bases at V and 4 bases at J; junction bases unmatched: 6. In germline, CDR1 is SGDLS, CDR2 YYNGEE. There are 15 residues in the CDR3. The variable domain in full, completed from reference TRBV9 and TRBJ2-5, reads DSGVTQTPKHLITATGQRVTLRCSPRSGDLSVYWYQQSLDQGLQFLIQYYNGEERAKGNILERFSAQQFPDLHSELNLSSLELGDSALYFCASSVSQGAPETQYFGPGTRLLVL.

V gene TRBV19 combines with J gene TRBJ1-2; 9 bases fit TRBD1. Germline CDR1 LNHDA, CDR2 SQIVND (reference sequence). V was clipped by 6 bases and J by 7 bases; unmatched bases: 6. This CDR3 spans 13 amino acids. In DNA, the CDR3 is TGTGCCAGTAGCCTACAGGGGGCGGGTGGCTACACCTTC. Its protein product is CASSLQGAGGYTF.

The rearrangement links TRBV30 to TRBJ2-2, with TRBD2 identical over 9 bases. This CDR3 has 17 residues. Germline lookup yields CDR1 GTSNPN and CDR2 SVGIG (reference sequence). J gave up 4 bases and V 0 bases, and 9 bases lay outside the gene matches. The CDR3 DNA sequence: TGTGCCTGGAGTGTAATTTTAGCGGGGGAGTCCACCGGGGAGCTGTTTTTT. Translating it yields CAWSVILAGESTGELFF.

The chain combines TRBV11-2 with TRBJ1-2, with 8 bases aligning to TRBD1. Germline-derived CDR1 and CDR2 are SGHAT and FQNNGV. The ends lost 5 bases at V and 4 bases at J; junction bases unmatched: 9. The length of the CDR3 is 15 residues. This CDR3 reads CASSVSTGVGYGYTF. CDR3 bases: TGTGCCAGCAGCGTATCGACAGGGGTTGGCTATGGCTACACCTTC.

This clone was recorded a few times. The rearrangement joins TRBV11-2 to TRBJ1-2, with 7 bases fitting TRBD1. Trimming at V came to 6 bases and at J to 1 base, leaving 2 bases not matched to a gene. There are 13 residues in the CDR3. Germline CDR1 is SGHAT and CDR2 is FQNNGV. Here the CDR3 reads CASSRDSNYGYTF. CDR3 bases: TGTGCCAGCAGTCGGGACAGTAACTATGGCTACACCTTC. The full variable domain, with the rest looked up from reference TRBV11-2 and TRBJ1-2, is EAGVAQSPRYKIIEKRQSVAFWCNPISGHATLYWYQQILGQGPKLLIQFQNNGVVDDSQLPKDRFSAERLKGVDSTLKIQPAKLEDSAVYLCASSRDSNYGYTFGSGTRLTVV.

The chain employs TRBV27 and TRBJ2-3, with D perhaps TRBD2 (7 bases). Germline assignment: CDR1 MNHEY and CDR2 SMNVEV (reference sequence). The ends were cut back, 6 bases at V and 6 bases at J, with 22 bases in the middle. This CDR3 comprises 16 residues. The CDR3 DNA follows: TGTGCCAGCAGGGGGGGGCAGTACCTCACTCCGGATACGCAGTATTTT. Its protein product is CASRGGQYLTPDTQYF.